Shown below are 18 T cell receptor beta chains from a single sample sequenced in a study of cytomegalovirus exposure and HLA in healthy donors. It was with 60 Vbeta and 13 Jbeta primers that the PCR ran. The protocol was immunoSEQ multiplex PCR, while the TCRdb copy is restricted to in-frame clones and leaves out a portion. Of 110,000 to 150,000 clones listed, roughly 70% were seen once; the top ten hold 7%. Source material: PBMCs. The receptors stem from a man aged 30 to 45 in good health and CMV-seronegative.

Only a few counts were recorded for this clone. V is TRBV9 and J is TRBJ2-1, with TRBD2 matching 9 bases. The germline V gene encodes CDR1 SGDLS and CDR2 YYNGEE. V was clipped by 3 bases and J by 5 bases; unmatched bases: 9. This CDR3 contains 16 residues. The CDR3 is CASSGAGTSLNNEQFF. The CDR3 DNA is TGTGCCAGCAGCGGCGCCGGGACTAGCTTAAACAATGAGCAGTTCTTC.

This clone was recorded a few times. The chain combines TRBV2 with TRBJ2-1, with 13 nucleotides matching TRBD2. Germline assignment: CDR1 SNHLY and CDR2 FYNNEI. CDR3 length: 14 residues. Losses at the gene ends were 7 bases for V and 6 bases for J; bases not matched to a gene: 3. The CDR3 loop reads CASMGLAGINEQFF. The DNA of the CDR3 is TGTGCCAGCATGGGACTAGCGGGAATCAATGAGCAGTTCTTC.

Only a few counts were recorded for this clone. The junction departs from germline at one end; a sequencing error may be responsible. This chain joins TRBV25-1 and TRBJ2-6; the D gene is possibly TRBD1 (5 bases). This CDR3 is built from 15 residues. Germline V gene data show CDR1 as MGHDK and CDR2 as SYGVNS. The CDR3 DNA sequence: TGTGCCAGCAGTGAGATGGGCTCTGGGGCCAACGGCCTGACTTTC. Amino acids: CASSEMGSGANGLTF.

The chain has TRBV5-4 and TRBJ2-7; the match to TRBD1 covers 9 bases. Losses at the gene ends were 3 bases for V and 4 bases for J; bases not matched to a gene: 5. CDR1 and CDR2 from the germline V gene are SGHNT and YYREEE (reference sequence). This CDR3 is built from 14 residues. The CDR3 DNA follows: TGTGCCAGCAGCTCGGGACAGGGAAGGTACGAGCAGTACTTC. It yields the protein CASSSGQGRYEQYF.

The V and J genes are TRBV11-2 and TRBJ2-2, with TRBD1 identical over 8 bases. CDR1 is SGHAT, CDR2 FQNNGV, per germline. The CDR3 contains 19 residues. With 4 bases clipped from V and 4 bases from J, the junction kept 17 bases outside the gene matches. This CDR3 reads CASSSLTLPGQATTGELFF. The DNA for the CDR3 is TGTGCCAGCAGCTCCCTCACCCTTCCGGGACAGGCAACCACCGGGGAGCTGTTTTTT.

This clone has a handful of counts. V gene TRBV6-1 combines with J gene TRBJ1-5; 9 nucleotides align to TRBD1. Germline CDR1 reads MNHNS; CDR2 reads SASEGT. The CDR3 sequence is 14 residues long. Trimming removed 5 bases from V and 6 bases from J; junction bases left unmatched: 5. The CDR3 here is CASSPGTGSQPQHF. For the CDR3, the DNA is TGTGCCAGCAGTCCCGGGACAGGGAGTCAGCCCCAGCATTTT.

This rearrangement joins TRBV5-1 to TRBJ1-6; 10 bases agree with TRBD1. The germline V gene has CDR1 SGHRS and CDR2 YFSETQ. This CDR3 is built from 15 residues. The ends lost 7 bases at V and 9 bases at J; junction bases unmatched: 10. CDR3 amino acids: CASGPGQGNSSPLHF. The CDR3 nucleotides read TGCGCCAGCGGACCGGGACAGGGGAACAGTTCACCCCTCCACTTT.

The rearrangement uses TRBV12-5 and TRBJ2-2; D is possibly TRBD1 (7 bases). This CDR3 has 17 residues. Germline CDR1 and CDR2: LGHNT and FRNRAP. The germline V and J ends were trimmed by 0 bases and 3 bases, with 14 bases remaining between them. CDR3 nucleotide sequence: TGTGCTAGTGGTTTGGTACTTACAGGGGAGGACACCGGGGAGCTGTTTTTT. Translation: CASGLVLTGEDTGELFF. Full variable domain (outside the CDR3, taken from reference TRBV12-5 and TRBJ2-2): DARVTQTPRHKVTEMGQEVTMRCQPILGHNTVFWYRQTMMQGLELLAYFRNRAPLDDSGMPKDRFSAEMPDATLATLKIQPSEPRDSAVYFCASGLVLTGEDTGELFFGEGSRLTVL.

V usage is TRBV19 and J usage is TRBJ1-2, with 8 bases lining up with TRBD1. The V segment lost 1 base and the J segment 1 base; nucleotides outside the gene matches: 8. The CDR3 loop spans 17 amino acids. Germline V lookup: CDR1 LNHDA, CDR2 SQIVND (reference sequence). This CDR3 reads CASSIVWTGRGNYGYTF. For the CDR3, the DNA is TGTGCCAGTAGTATAGTTTGGACAGGGAGGGGTAACTATGGCTACACCTTC.

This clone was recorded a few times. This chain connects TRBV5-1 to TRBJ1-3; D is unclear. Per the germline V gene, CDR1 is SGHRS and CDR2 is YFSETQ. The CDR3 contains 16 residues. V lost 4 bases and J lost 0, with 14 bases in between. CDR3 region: CASSPRGPDSGNTIYF. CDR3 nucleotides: TGCGCCAGCAGCCCGCGTGGTCCCGACTCTGGAAACACCATATATTTT. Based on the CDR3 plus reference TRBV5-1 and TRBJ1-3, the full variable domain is KAGVTQTPRYLIKTRGQQVTLSCSPISGHRSVSWYQQTPGQGLQFLFEYFSETQRNKGNFPGRFSGRQFSNSRSEMNVSTLELGDSALYLCASSPRGPDSGNTIYFGEGSWLTVV.

This CDR3 reads CASSPTGTEAFF. Written as DNA, the CDR3 is TGTGCCAGCAGCCCTACTGGCACTGAAGCTTTCTTT. The chain carries TRBV11-2 and TRBJ1-1; no clear D. Germline loops: CDR1 SGHAT, CDR2 FQNNGV. Deletions cut 5 bases from V and 4 bases from J, with 8 bases between. The CDR3 spans 12 residues.

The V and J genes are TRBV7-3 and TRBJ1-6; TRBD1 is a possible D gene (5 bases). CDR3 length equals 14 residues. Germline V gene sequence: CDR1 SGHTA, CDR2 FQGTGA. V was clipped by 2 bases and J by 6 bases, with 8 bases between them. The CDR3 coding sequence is TGTGCCAGCAGCTTAGACAGCCTTAATTCACCCCTCCACTTT. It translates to CASSLDSLNSPLHF.

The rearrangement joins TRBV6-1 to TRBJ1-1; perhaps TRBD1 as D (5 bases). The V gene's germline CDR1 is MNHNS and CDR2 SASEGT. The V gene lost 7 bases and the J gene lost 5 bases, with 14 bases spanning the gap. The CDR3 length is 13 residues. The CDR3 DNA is TGTGCCAGCATCTCCCCTCAGGGAACTGAAGCTTTCTTT. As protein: CASISPQGTEAFF.

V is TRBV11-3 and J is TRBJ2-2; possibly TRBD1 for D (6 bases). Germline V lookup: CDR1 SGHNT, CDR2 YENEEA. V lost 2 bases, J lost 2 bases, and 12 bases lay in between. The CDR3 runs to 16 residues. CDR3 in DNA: TGTGCCAGCAGCTTAATCAGGGGCCTCAACACCGGGGAGCTGTTTTTT. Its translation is CASSLIRGLNTGELFF.

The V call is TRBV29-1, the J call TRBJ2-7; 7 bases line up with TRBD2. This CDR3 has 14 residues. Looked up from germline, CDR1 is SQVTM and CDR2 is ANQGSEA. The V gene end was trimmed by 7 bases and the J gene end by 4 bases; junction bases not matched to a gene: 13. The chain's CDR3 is CSGGGGRAGYEQYF. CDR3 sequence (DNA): TGCAGCGGTGGTGGGGGGAGGGCGGGTTACGAGCAGTACTTC.

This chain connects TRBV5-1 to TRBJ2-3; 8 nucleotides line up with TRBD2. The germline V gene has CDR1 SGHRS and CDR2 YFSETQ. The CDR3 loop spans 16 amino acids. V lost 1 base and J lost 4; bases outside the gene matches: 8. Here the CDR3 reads CASSLSAGGYADTQYF. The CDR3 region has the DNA TGCGCCAGCAGCTTGTCGGCGGGGGGATACGCAGATACGCAGTATTTT.

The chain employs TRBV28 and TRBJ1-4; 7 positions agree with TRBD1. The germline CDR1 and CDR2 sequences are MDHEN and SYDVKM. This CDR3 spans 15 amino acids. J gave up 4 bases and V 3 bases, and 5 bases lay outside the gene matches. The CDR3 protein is CASSFGTDRNEKLFF. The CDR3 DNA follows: TGTGCCAGCAGTTTTGGGACAGACCGTAATGAAAAACTGTTTTTT. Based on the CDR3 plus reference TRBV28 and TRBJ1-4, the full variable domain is DVKVTQSSRYLVKRTGEKVFLECVQDMDHENMFWYRQDPGLGLRLIYFSYDVKMKEKGDIPEGYSVSREKKERFSLILESASTNQTSMYLCASSFGTDRNEKLFFGSGTQLSVL.

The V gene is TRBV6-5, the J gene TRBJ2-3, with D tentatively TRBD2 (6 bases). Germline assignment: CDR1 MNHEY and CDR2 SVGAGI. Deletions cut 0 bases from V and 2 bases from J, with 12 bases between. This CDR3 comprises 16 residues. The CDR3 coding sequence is TGTGCCAGCAGTTACTCTTGGGGGGAGGCCACAGATACGCAGTATTTT. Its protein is CASSYSWGEATDTQYF.